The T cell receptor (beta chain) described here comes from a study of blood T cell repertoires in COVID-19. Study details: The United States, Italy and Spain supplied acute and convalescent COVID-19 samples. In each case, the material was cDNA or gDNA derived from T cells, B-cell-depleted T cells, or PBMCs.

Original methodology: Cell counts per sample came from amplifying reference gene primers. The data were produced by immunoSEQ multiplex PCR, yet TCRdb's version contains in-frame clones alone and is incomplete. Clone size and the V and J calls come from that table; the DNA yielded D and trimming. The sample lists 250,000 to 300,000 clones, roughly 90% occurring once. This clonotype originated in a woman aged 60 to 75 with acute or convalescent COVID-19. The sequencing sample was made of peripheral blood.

Written as DNA, the CDR3 is TGTGCCAGCAGTGTTACTAGCGGCAGCACAGATACGCAGTATTTT. Amino acid sequence: CASSVTSGSTDTQYF. V gene TRBV6-4 combines with J gene TRBJ2-3; TRBD2 aligns across 8 bases. The V segment lost 4 bases and the J segment 0 bases; nucleotides outside the gene matches: 3. The CDR3 loop spans 15 amino acids. Germline CDR1 is MRHNA and CDR2 is SNTAGT.